This passage covers 21 T cell receptor beta chains from one sample sequenced in a study of cytomegalovirus exposure and HLA in healthy donors. The study ran its PCR with 60 Vbeta and 13 Jbeta primers. TCRdb's table, derived via immunoSEQ multiplex PCR, lists solely in-frame clones and lacks some. The table has fewer than 250,000 clones, 60% to 80% seen once. The sequenced sample consisted of PBMCs. The receptors were gathered from a male donor in good health and CMV-seronegative.

The J gene is TRBJ2-2, the V gene TRBV10-2; 11 positions match TRBD1. Germline V gene data show CDR1 as WSHSY and CDR2 as SAAADI. The CDR3 consists of 16 residues. J gave up 6 bases and V 3 bases, and 6 bases lay outside the gene matches. The CDR3: CASSEEGQGAPGELFF. CDR3 DNA: TGCGCCAGCAGTGAAGAAGGACAGGGGGCGCCCGGGGAGCTGTTTTTT.

The V call is TRBV4-2, the J call TRBJ1-2, with D possibly TRBD1 on 5 matching bases. Trimming removed 0 bases at V and 5 bases at J, with 10 bases between. This CDR3 has 14 residues. Germline assignment: CDR1 LGHNA and CDR2 YNFKEQ. CDR3 sequence: CASSQETGRYGYTF. The CDR3 DNA is TGTGCCAGCAGCCAAGAAACAGGCAGGTATGGCTACACCTTC.

This rearrangement joins TRBV7-6 to TRBJ2-1; D is undetermined. The germline V gene encodes CDR1 SGHVS and CDR2 FNYEAQ. The CDR3 runs to 13 residues. V lost 5 bases and J lost 6, with 11 bases in between. CDR3 coding DNA: TGTGCCAGCAGCCCCCTCCGAGGCAATGAGCAGTTCTTC. Protein sequence: CASSPLRGNEQFF.

V is TRBV30 and J is TRBJ1-5; D might be TRBD1 (6 bases). Germline lookup yields CDR1 GTSNPN and CDR2 SVGIG (reference sequence). CDR3 size: 14 residues. Trimming stripped 2 bases from V and 3 bases from J, with 11 bases between. This chain's CDR3 is CAWSRKGDNQPQHF. CDR3 in DNA: TGTGCCTGGAGTAGAAAGGGGGACAATCAGCCCCAGCATTTT. The variable domain in full, completed from reference TRBV30 and TRBJ1-5, reads SQTIHQWPATLVQPVGSPLSLECTVEGTSNPNLYWYRQAAGRGLQLLFYSVGIGQISSEVPQNLSASRPQDRQFILSSKKLLLSDSGFYLCAWSRKGDNQPQHFGDGTRLSIL.

The CDR3, as DNA: TGTGCCAGCAGCGGAGACAGTGGGCGAGCTGAAAAACTGTTTTTT. It specifies CASSGDSGRAEKLFF. The rearrangement links TRBV5-4 to TRBJ1-4, with D possibly TRBD1 on 5 matching bases. This CDR3 is built from 15 residues. CDR1 is SGHNT, CDR2 YYREEE, per germline (reference sequence). Trimming took off 4 bases at V and 7 bases at J, with 17 bases between the two ends.

This clone is a singleton in its sample. V gene TRBV9 combines with J gene TRBJ2-3, with a weak D call TRBD1 (6 bases). Per the germline V gene, CDR1 is SGDLS and CDR2 is YYNGEE. V was trimmed by 4 bases and J by 2 bases, leaving 11 bases between them. This CDR3 region has 14 residues. CDR3 sequence: CASSRDTYTDTQYF. The CDR3, as DNA: TGTGCCAGCAGCCGGGACACCTACACAGATACGCAGTATTTT.

The rearrangement links TRBV6-5 to TRBJ2-1; TRBD1 agrees at 9 bases. The CDR3 totals 14 residues. CDR1 MNHEY and CDR2 SVGAGI come from the germline V gene. V gave up 6 bases and J gave up 8 bases; unmatched junction bases: 8. CDR3 in amino acids: CASRRTGASYEQFF. CDR3 in DNA: TGTGCCAGCAGGCGGACAGGGGCTTCGTATGAGCAGTTCTTC.

This chain joins TRBV7-9 and TRBJ2-1, with unresolved D. The length of the CDR3 is 13 residues. The V end was cut by 4 bases, the J end by 4 bases, with 8 bases between. Germline CDR1 and CDR2: SEHNR and FQNEAQ (reference sequence). The CDR3 region is CASSSTTYNEQFF. In DNA form, the CDR3 reads TGTGCCAGCAGCTCAACTACTTACAATGAGCAGTTCTTC.

The V call is TRBV18, the J call TRBJ2-6; possible D gene TRBD1, 5 bases. CDR1 and CDR2 from the germline V gene are KGHSH and LQKENI. V lost 3 bases and J lost 3, with 18 bases in between. This CDR3 spans 18 amino acids. The CDR3, as DNA: TGTGCCAGCTCACCCCGCATGGGGCAAGGAAGTGGGGCCAACGTCCTGACTTTC. This codes for CASSPRMGQGSGANVLTF.

The V and J genes are TRBV27 and TRBJ2-7; 12 nucleotides line up with TRBD1. Germline V gene data show CDR1 as MNHEY and CDR2 as SMNVEV (reference sequence). The CDR3 is 17 residues long. The V gene end was trimmed by 3 bases and the J gene end by 6 bases; junction bases not matched to a gene: 12. CDR3 DNA: TGTGCCAGCAGTTTGGGACAGGGGGCTCTCTTGGCGCTCGAGCAGTACTTC. This encodes CASSLGQGALLALEQYF.

This chain joins TRBV9 and TRBJ2-2; D may be TRBD1 (6 bases). The CDR3 runs 17 residues. Trimming took off 4 bases at V and 1 base at J, with 17 bases between the two ends. Germline V CDR1 and CDR2: SGDLS, YYNGEE. The CDR3 here is CASSPHVGARNTGELFF. In DNA form, the CDR3 reads TGTGCCAGCAGCCCCCACGTGGGGGCTCGGAACACCGGGGAGCTGTTTTTT.

This chain joins TRBV9 and TRBJ1-5; 12 bases align to TRBD1. The V gene end was trimmed by 4 bases and the J gene end by 5 bases; junction bases not matched to a gene: 19. Germline V gene sequence: CDR1 SGDLS, CDR2 YYNGEE. CDR3 length: 20 amino acids. CDR3 in amino acids: CASSPRPGQGARGGYQPQHF. The CDR3, as DNA: TGTGCCAGCAGCCCGAGGCCGGGACAGGGGGCCCGGGGGGGTTATCAGCCCCAGCATTTT.

The chain uses TRBV5-1 and TRBJ1-6, with D possibly matching TRBD1 (6 bases). Germline-derived CDR1 and CDR2 are SGHRS and YFSETQ. The length of the CDR3 is 16 residues. V was pared by 4 bases and J by 2 bases, with 13 bases between. The CDR3 reads CASSLQGSAYNSPLHF. The CDR3 DNA reads TGCGCCAGCAGCCTACAGGGCTCGGCCTATAATTCACCCCTCCACTTT.

The chain combines TRBV2 with TRBJ1-5; 7 bases map to TRBD1. The V segment lost 6 bases and the J segment 2 bases; nucleotides outside the gene matches: 16. This CDR3 contains 18 residues. The germline V gene has CDR1 SNHLY and CDR2 FYNNEI. CDR3 residues: CASSLPRTGAWGNQPQHF. CDR3 in DNA: TGTGCCAGCAGCCTTCCTCGCACAGGGGCTTGGGGCAATCAGCCCCAGCATTTT.

This clone was detected only a few times. Other DNA sequences in this sample translate to the same CDR3. The V gene is TRBV30, the J gene TRBJ1-1, with a possible D match to TRBD1 (6 bases). V gave up 2 bases and J gave up 3 bases, with 10 bases separating them. The germline V gene has CDR1 GTSNPN and CDR2 SVGIG (reference sequence). There are 13 residues in the CDR3. CDR3 sequence reads: CAWSPTGYTEAFF. CDR3 nucleotides: TGTGCCTGGAGTCCTACAGGGTACACTGAAGCTTTCTTT.

This rearrangement joins TRBV9 to TRBJ2-7, with 8 bases fitting TRBD2. From germline, CDR1 is SGDLS and CDR2 YYNGEE. This CDR3 spans 15 amino acids. With V trimmed by 2 bases and J by 3 bases, 7 bases remained unmatched. The CDR3 DNA sequence: TGTGCCAGCAGCGTTGAGTACGGGAGGGACTACGAGCAGTACTTC. Translation gives CASSVEYGRDYEQYF.

The V call is TRBV5-6, the J call TRBJ2-1; D gene unclear. The CDR3 covers 15 residues. Per germline, CDR1 SGHDT and CDR2 YYEEEE. Deletions cut 5 bases from V and 4 bases from J, with 16 bases between. CDR3 nucleotide sequence: TGTGCCAGCAGTCCAGGTTTAACCACTTACAATGAGCAGTTCTTC. Its protein product is CASSPGLTTYNEQFF.

The chain uses TRBV6-5 and TRBJ1-1; 8 nucleotides align to TRBD1. The length of the CDR3 is 14 residues. Trimming cost V 6 bases and J 4 bases; bases outside gene matches: 7. The germline V gene has CDR1 MNHEY and CDR2 SVGAGI. The CDR3, as DNA: TGTGCCAGCAGAGCGACAGGGGTGAGCACTGAAGCTTTCTTT. It encodes CASRATGVSTEAFF.

V and J are TRBV6-5 and TRBJ1-2, with 10 bases fitting TRBD1. V shed 2 bases, J shed 7 bases, and the junction held 10 bases outside the gene matches. Germline values: CDR1 MNHEY, CDR2 SVGAGI. The CDR3 sequence is 16 residues long. CDR3 bases: TGTGCCAGCAGTTACCCCCTGGGACAGGGGAAAGCTGGCTACACCTTC. Protein: CASSYPLGQGKAGYTF.

The V gene is TRBV18, the J gene TRBJ1-4; D ambiguous. Germline V gene lookup returns CDR1 KGHSH and CDR2 LQKENI. V lost 5 bases, J lost 6 bases, and 10 bases lay in between. The CDR3 runs to 13 residues. CDR3 residues: CASSSGIDEKLFF. The CDR3 DNA reads TGTGCCAGCTCATCGGGGATTGATGAAAAACTGTTTTTT.

The V call is TRBV27, the J call TRBJ1-5; D unresolved. Germline V gene data show CDR1 as MNHEY and CDR2 as SMNVEV (reference sequence). This CDR3 spans 15 amino acids. Between the trimmed V and J ends, which lost 2 bases and 5 bases, there was a span of 13 bases. CDR3 sequence: CASSLVGSWDQPQHF. The CDR3 DNA reads as TGTGCCAGCAGTTTAGTGGGCAGTTGGGATCAGCCCCAGCATTTT.